This T cell receptor (beta chain) is from a study of T cell responses to AZD1222 COVID-19 vaccine (dated by TCRdb to about 2021). Regarding the complete study: A total of approximately 240 trial participants underwent TCR sequencing, of whom about 200 had received two doses of AZD1222 and approximately 26 had received two doses of the MenACWY control vaccine. Trial participants were enrolled into age subgroups of 18-55, 56-69 and 70-plus years, which contained roughly 140, 27 and 60 TCR-sequenced participants, respectively. General findings and caveats noted by the study authors: The whole spike protein was spanned by vaccine-associated CD4 TCRs, and dominant responses were seen in regions 160-218 and 743-854. Only a handful of AZD1222 recipients were SARS-CoV-2 seropositive at baseline, limiting conclusions about previously exposed vaccinees. In the small 56-69-year group, the increase in depth fell short of significance, most likely because of low power. Reportedly, close to half of the unique spike-specific TCRs recognized epitopes lying outside the regions that are mutated in the B.1.351 and B.1.1.7 variants. After two AZD1222 doses, spike-specific TCR breadth and depth were significantly higher than at day 0 and than in MenACWY recipients. Because no samples from the day 14 peak response were available, repertoires could be characterized only after the peak T cell response. Participants were mostly white British, with more females than males. The authors suggested clonal diversity may have been underestimated.

According to the study, the label for this sample's time point signals: about 28 days (+/-7) after the second vaccine dose. AZD1222 recipients whose second dose came at about 4 weeks and those whose second dose came at about 12 weeks were combined into one group, since spike-specific TCR depth and breadth did not differ between the two schedules. Vaccinee samples were obtained from the UK trials COV001 and COV002, which included a single-blind randomized controlled phase 2/3 trial of AZD1222 (ChAdOx1 nCoV-19) in healthy adults. Trial participant PBMC samples were collected at day 0 and day 28 after the second dose for TCRbeta chain sequencing. On this clone: There is no known antigen for this receptor. No base quality information exists; no much larger clone differs at one position.

The CDR3 regions of human TCRbeta chains were subjected to immunosequencing. The authors' pipeline ran thus. TCRs in the repertoires were matched against a reference library of SARS-CoV-2-specific TCRs that had been generated with the MIRA antigen-specificity platform. Breadth was defined as the fraction of unique TCRs that were SARS-CoV-2-associated, and depth was defined as the fraction of total T cells that were SARS-CoV-2-associated. Using the MIRA data, every spike-specific TCR was mapped to the spike region that the TCR reacted to and assigned to either a CD4 or a CD8 class. Log10-transformed breadth and depth values were compared by one-way ANOVA with Sidak's multiple comparisons tests. Entries here come from immuneACCESS through TCRdb and include only in-frame sequences with V and J called. Some clones fail to appear in such tables; in the studies checked, an unresolved V gene covers under half of the shortfall, and the cause of the remainder is unknown. The V and J calls and clone size are taken from that table; D and trimming were inferred from the DNA. This sample comprises some 130,000 clones, over 80% of them detected only once. The ten largest clones add up to roughly 7.1% of the sample.

The germline V gene yields SGHVS for CDR1 and FNYEAQ for CDR2. CDR3 length: 18 amino acids, cysteine to phenylalanine. Only the CDR3 DNA is retained, 54 bases long and in frame from the first base. V is trimmed back by 5 bases and J by 0 bases, and the junction contains 10 bases that no gene match accounts for. Sequences were derived from peripheral blood, sampled 28 days after the second AZD1222 dose. The chain joins TRBV7-6 to TRBJ2-6; 7 middle bases align to TRBD1. The source is an adult who received the AZD1222 COVID-19 vaccine. The base sequence is TGTGCCAGCAGCATCGACAGGGTTACCCTCTCTGGGGCCAACGTCCTGACTTTC. Its translation reads: CASSIDRVTLSGANVLTF.